This T cell receptor (beta chain) was captured in a study of cytomegalovirus exposure and HLA in healthy donors. Study results and limitations: Accurate prediction of most subjects' HLA-A and HLA-B alleles from TCR beta sequences was reported. As a later analysis revealed, the rate of TCR association differed by HLA locus, with DRB1 most and HLA-C fewest.

The CDR3 consists of 14 residues. Looked up from germline, CDR1 is SGHTA and CDR2 is FQGNSA. Comment on this clone: No antigen is known for it. A read error may produce the germline difference seen at one junction end.

Primers included in the PCR were 60 Vbeta and 13 Jbeta primers. Libraries were prepared by immunoSEQ multiplex PCR; TCRdb keeps only in-frame clonotypes and omits some of them. In the table there are about 130,000 clones, roughly 9.8% of which are singletons. This receptor was identified in a man over 45 in good health and CMV-seronegative. This chain uses TRBV7-2 with TRBJ2-7; TRBD2 matches 9 bases. Sequencing used PBMCs. The CDR3 loop is CASGLAGVLNEQYF. DNA of the CDR3: TGTGCCAGCGGCTTAGCGGGAGTCCTAAACGAGCAGTACTTC.